This entry lists 20 T cell receptor beta chains sequenced from one sample in a study of blood T cell repertoires in COVID-19 (dated by TCRdb to 2018 to 2020). The method was the immunoSEQ multiplex PCR assay. TCRdb's version of the immuneACCESS table is confined to in-frame rearrangements and falls short of the full clone set. An unresolved V gene accounts for under half of the shortfall where checked; the remainder is of unknown origin. Present in this sample are roughly 170,000 clones, about 85% of which were seen just once. Jointly, the top ten make up roughly 5% of the sample. The sequenced sample consisted of PBMCs or T cells enriched from blood (not recorded which). All receptors derive from a woman aged 35 to 49 with acute COVID-19.

V gene TRBV2 combines with J gene TRBJ2-3, with 7 nucleotides matching TRBD2. In germline, CDR1 is SNHLY, CDR2 FYNNEI. The V and J ends lost 0 bases and 6 bases, in that order; junction bases with no gene match: 6. The CDR3 sequence is 15 residues long. CDR3 DNA: TGTGCCAGCAGTGAAGCTCGGAGGGAGGGCGATACGCAGTATTTT. This encodes CASSEARREGDTQYF.

The CDR3 sequence: CASSRDRVYNEQFF. Here the CDR3 DNA reads TGTGCCAGTTCACGGGACAGGGTGTACAATGAGCAGTTCTTC. The V gene is TRBV19, the J gene TRBJ2-1, with 9 bases lining up with TRBD1. The ends lost 8 bases at V and 4 bases at J; junction bases unmatched: 6. This CDR3 has 14 residues. Germline assignment: CDR1 LNHDA and CDR2 SQIVND (reference sequence).

V usage is TRBV5-1 and J usage is TRBJ2-1; weak D call: TRBD2 (5 bases). The V and J ends lost 1 base and 7 bases respectively, with 15 bases between them. The CDR3 is made up of 15 amino acids. The germline V gene encodes CDR1 SGHRS and CDR2 YFSETQ. CDR3 protein: CASSLTRSVLNEQFF. The DNA of the CDR3 is TGCGCCAGCAGCTTGACTAGATCGGTGTTGAATGAGCAGTTCTTC.

Written as DNA, the CDR3 is TGCGCCAGCAGCTTGGTGAGGGTAGAGGACGAGCAGTACTTC. This sequence encodes CASSLVRVEDEQYF. The rearrangement uses TRBV5-1 and TRBJ2-7, with D tentatively TRBD2 (5 bases). CDR3 length: 14 amino acids. V shed 0 bases and J shed 5 bases, with 12 bases lying between them. Looked up from germline, CDR1 is SGHRS and CDR2 is YFSETQ.

The chain combines TRBV12-3 or TRBV12-4 with TRBJ1-2; D gene ambiguous. This CDR3 is built from 13 residues. Deletions cut 1 base from V and 3 bases from J, with 6 bases between. In DNA, the CDR3 is TGTGCCAGCAGTTTAGTCCCGGACTATGGCTACACCTTC. Amino acids: CASSLVPDYGYTF.

The chain links TRBV27 to TRBJ1-2, with 9 bases matching TRBD1. Germline V gene sequence: CDR1 MNHEY, CDR2 SMNVEV (reference sequence). The V segment lost 6 bases and the J segment 4 bases; nucleotides outside the gene matches: 3. The CDR3 is 13 residues long. CDR3 protein: CASRGTGIYGYTF. The CDR3 coding sequence is TGTGCCAGCAGGGGGACAGGGATCTATGGCTACACCTTC.

This clone was found once. The chain carries TRBV6-1 and TRBJ2-1, with D uncertain. The CDR3 contains 15 residues. Germline CDR1 MNHNS, CDR2 SASEGT. The V and J ends lost 2 bases and 0 bases respectively, with 8 bases between them. CDR3 protein: CASSEIRRSYNEQFF. CDR3 nucleotide sequence: TGTGCCAGCAGTGAAATCCGTCGCTCCTACAATGAGCAGTTCTTC.

This clone showed up just once. The rearrangement joins TRBV5-1 to TRBJ2-4; TRBD2 agrees at 7 bases. The CDR3 has 19 residues. J gave up 1 base and V 0 bases, and 13 bases lay outside the gene matches. Looked up from germline, CDR1 is SGHRS and CDR2 is YFSETQ. The CDR3 nucleotides are TGCGCCAGCAGCTTGGGTCTAGCGGATTATGGGGCGGCCAAAAACATTCAGTACTTC. Translation: CASSLGLADYGAAKNIQYF.

This clone turned up a few times. This rearrangement joins TRBV7-9 to TRBJ2-5, with a possible D match to TRBD2 (6 bases). V lost 8 bases and J 4 bases, leaving 20 bases between the germline ends. The germline V gene encodes CDR1 SEHNR and CDR2 FQNEAQ (reference sequence). The length of the CDR3 is 15 residues. The chain's CDR3 is CASCVGGIHGETQYF. In nucleotides, the CDR3 is TGTGCCAGCTGCGTTGGGGGGATTCACGGAGAGACCCAGTACTTC.

This clone has only one observation. The chain is built from TRBV19 and TRBJ1-5; TRBD1 is a possible D gene (5 bases). The ends were cut back, 3 bases at V and 6 bases at J, with 9 bases in the middle. The CDR3 spans 13 residues. Germline loops: CDR1 LNHDA, CDR2 SQIVND (reference sequence). The CDR3 DNA is TGTGCCAGTAGTATGTACCAGGGTCAGCCCCAGCATTTT. Translation: CASSMYQGQPQHF.

V is TRBV12-3 or TRBV12-4 and J is TRBJ2-3; D unresolved. The CDR3 has 12 amino acids. V gave up 3 bases and J gave up 4 bases, with 5 bases separating them. CDR3 bases: TGTGCCAGCAGTTTCAGATCAGATACGCAGTATTTT. Translating it yields CASSFRSDTQYF.

This clone was found once. V gene TRBV19 combines with J gene TRBJ1-1; 7 nucleotides align to TRBD1. V dropped 6 bases and J dropped 1; count of bases not matched to a gene: 5. The CDR3 length is 14 residues. From germline, CDR1 is LNHDA and CDR2 SQIVND (reference sequence). CDR3 region: CASRHRDRNTEAFF. The CDR3 nucleotides are TGTGCCAGTAGGCACCGGGACAGGAACACTGAAGCTTTCTTT.

This clone was detected once. The V and J genes are TRBV5-1 and TRBJ2-1; the match to TRBD2 covers 11 bases. The CDR3 consists of 14 residues. Looked up from germline, CDR1 is SGHRS and CDR2 is YFSETQ. The junction had 6 bases not matched to a gene; V was cut back by 5 bases and J by 8 bases. The CDR3 reads CASRPLAGEYEQFF. Written as DNA, the CDR3 is TGCGCCAGCAGGCCACTAGCGGGGGAGTATGAGCAGTTCTTC.

The chain has TRBV4-1 and TRBJ2-1; 12 bases fit TRBD2. CDR1 is MGHRA and CDR2 is YSYEKL in the germline V gene. J was trimmed by 4 bases and V by 3 bases; bases with no gene match: 4. CDR3 length: 16 amino acids. The CDR3 loop is CASSQEGLAGYNEQFF. The DNA for the CDR3 is TGCGCCAGCAGCCAGGAGGGACTAGCGGGTTACAATGAGCAGTTCTTC.

Only a few counts were recorded for this clone. This chain connects TRBV18 to TRBJ1-2, with 7 bases lining up with TRBD1. CDR1 and CDR2 from the germline V gene are KGHSH and LQKENI. CDR3 length: 18 residues. Trimming cost V 4 bases and J 2 bases; bases outside gene matches: 16. As DNA, the CDR3 is TGTGCCAGCTCACGGACGGGTCAGGGGGGCCGGATAAACTATGGCTACACCTTC. Its translation is CASSRTGQGGRINYGYTF.

The chain combines TRBV2 with TRBJ1-2, with 12 bases identical to TRBD1. Germline V gene sequence: CDR1 SNHLY, CDR2 FYNNEI. The length of the CDR3 is 15 residues. V was pared by 4 bases and J by 8 bases, with 8 bases of the junction left unmatched. The CDR3 nucleotides read TGTGCCAGCAGTGGTCCGGGACAGGGGGCGGAAGGCTACACCTTC. As protein: CASSGPGQGAEGYTF.

The genes are TRBV19 and TRBJ1-1; no clear D. The CDR3 length is 14 residues. Germline V gives CDR1 LNHDA, CDR2 SQIVND (reference sequence). V lost 6 bases, J lost 1 base, and 12 bases lay in between. The CDR3 coding sequence is TGTGCCAGTAGCGTGAGTGGGCCGAACACTGAAGCTTTCTTT. Encoded protein: CASSVSGPNTEAFF.

The CDR3 DNA reads as TGCGCCAGCAGTGAAGTCGCGGGAGAGGGGTACAATGAGCAGTTCTTC. Its translation is CASSEVAGEGYNEQFF. V gene TRBV10-1 combines with J gene TRBJ2-1, with 7 positions matching TRBD2. This CDR3 contains 16 residues. The J segment lost 4 bases and the V segment lost 3 bases, leaving 9 bases of the junction unmatched. Germline CDR1 is WNHNN and CDR2 is SYGVQD (reference sequence).

This clone turned up a few times. The junction departs from the called germline gene at one end, perhaps through a read error. V usage is TRBV5-6 and J usage is TRBJ2-1; 11 bases are a match to TRBD2. This CDR3 is built from 12 residues. CDR1 is SGHDT, CDR2 YYEEEE, per germline. CDR3 amino acids: CASSLRLAGQLF. The CDR3 DNA follows: TGTGCCAGCAGCCTCAGACTAGCGGGACAGCTCTTC.

This chain links TRBV5-4 with TRBJ2-5; 7 positions agree with TRBD2. Trimming took 4 bases from V and 6 from J; bases not matched to a gene: 9. Germline CDR1 reads SGHNT; CDR2 reads YYREEE (reference sequence). The CDR3 extends over 14 amino acids. For the CDR3, the DNA is TGTGCCAGCAGCGTTGGGGGGGTAGGGAAGACCCAGTACTTC. It translates to CASSVGGVGKTQYF.